Below, 3 T cell receptor beta chains from the same sample are listed, as sequenced in a study of cytomegalovirus exposure and HLA in healthy donors (dated by TCRdb to about 2017). Libraries were built with the immunoSEQ multiplex PCR assay. A mixture of 60 forward primers for TCR Vbeta segments and 13 reverse primers for TCR Jbeta segments was used in the multiplex PCR. The clones in this table, taken by TCRdb from immuneACCESS, are in-frame only. Not every clone is retained; where verified, under half of the shortfall comes from an unresolved V gene, and the cause of the rest is unknown. The sample yields more than 110,000 clones; 60% to 85% were counted once. The leading ten clones occupy 1% to 1.5% of the sample. The sequenced material came from PBMCs. The receptors here all came from a male donor in good health and CMV-seropositive.

The chain uses TRBV30 and TRBJ1-4, with D unclear. The CDR3 length is 15 residues. Per the germline V gene, CDR1 is GTSNPN and CDR2 is SVGIG (reference sequence). The V and J ends lost 0 bases and 3 bases respectively, with 11 bases between them. CDR3 in amino acids: CAWSVGGLANEKLFF. The CDR3 bases are TGTGCCTGGAGTGTGGGAGGTCTTGCTAATGAAAAACTGTTTTTT.

V gene TRBV5-4 combines with J gene TRBJ2-2; D possibly corresponds to TRBD2 (6 bases). Germline V gene lookup returns CDR1 SGHNT and CDR2 YYREEE (reference sequence). Trimming removed 1 base at V and 6 bases at J, with 16 bases between. This CDR3 is 16 amino acids long. The DNA of the CDR3 is TGTGCCAGCAGCTTGTTTCGCGGGACGGTAGCCGGGGAGCTGTTTTTT. The encoded protein is CASSLFRGTVAGELFF.

V and J are TRBV5-1 and TRBJ1-1; 9 bases align to TRBD1. Germline values: CDR1 SGHRS, CDR2 YFSETQ. V lost 5 bases and J lost 7; bases outside the gene matches: 12. This CDR3 spans 15 amino acids. The CDR3 sequence is CASSLLTGGEGEAFF. The CDR3, as DNA: TGCGCCAGCAGTTTGTTAACAGGGGGCGAGGGTGAAGCTTTCTTT.